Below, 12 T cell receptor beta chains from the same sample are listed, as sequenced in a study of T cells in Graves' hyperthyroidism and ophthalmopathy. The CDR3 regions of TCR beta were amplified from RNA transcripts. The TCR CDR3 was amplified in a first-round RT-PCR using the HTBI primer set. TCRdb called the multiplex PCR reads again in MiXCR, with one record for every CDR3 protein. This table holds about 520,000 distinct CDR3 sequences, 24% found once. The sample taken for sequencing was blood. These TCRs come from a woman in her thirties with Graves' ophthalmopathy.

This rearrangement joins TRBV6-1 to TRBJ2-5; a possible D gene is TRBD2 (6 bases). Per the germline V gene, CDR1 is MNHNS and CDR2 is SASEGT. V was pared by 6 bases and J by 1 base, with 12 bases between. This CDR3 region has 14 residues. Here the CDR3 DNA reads TGTGCCAGCAGGGTAGCGGATTTCCAAGAGACCCAGTACTTC. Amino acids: CASRVADFQETQYF.

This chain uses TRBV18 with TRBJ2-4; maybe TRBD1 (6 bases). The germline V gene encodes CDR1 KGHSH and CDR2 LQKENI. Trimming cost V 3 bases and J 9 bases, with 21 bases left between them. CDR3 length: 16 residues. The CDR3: CASSPSTGPSYAIQYF. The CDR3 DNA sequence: TGTGCCAGCTCACCCTCGACAGGCCCTTCCTACGCCATTCAGTACTTC.

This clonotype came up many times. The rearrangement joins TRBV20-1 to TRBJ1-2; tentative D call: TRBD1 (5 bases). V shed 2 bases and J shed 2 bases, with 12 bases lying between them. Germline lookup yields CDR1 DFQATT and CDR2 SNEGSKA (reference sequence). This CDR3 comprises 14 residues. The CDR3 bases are TGCAGTGCTAGACGTTCCCAGGGCAACTATGGCTACACCTTC. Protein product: CSARRSQGNYGYTF.

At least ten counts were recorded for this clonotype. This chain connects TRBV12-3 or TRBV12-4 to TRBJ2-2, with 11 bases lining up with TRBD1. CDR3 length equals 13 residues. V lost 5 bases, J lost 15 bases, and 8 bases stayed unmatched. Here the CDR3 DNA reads TGTGCCAGCAGTGAGGGACAGGGGGAAGACGTGTTTTTT. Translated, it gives CASSEGQGEDVFF.

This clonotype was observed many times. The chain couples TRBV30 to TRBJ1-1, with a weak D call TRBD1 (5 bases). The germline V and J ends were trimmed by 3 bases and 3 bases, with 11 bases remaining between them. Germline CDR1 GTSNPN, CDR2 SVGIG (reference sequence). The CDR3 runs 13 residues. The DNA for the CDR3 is TGTGCCTGGAGAGACAGTCACCACACTGAAGCTTTCTTT. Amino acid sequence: CAWRDSHHTEAFF.

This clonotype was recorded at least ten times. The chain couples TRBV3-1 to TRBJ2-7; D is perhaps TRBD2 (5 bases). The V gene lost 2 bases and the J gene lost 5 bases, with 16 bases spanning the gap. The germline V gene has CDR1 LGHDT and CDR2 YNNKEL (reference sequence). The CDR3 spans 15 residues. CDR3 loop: CASSQNPRSGDEQYF. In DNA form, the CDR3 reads TGTGCCAGCAGCCAAAACCCCCGGTCCGGGGACGAGCAGTACTTC.

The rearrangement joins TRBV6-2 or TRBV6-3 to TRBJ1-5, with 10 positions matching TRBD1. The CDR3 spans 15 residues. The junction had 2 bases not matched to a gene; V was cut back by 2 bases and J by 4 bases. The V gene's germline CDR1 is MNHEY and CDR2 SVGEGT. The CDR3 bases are TGTGCCAGCAGTTACCGGGGACAGGGGAATCAGCCCCAGCATTTT. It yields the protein CASSYRGQGNQPQHF.

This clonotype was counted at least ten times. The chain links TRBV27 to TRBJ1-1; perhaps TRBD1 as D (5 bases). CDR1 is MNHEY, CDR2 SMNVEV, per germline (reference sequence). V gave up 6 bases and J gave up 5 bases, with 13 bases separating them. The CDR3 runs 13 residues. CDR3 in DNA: TGTGCCAGCAGCCCGAGCGAGGGGACTGAAGCTTTCTTT. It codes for CASSPSEGTEAFF.

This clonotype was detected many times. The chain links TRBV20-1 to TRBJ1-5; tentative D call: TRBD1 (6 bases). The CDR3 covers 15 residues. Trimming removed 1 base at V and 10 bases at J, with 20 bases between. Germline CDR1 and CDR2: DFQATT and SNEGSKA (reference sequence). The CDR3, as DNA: TGCAGTGCTAGAGTGGGCAGGGGACATTCTAGCCCCCAGCATTTT. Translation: CSARVGRGHSSPQHF.

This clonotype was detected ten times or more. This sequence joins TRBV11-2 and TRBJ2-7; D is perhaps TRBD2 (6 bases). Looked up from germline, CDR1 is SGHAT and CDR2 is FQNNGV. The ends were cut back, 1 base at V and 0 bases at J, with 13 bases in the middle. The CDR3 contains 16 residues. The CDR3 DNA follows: TGTGCCAGCAGCTTAGGTCGTCCTAGCGACTCCTACGAGCAGTACTTC. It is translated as CASSLGRPSDSYEQYF.

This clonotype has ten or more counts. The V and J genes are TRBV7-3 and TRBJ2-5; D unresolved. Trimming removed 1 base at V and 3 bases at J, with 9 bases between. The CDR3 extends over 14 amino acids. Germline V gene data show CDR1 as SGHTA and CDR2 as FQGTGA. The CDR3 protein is CASSLMGSEETQYF. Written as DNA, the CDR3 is TGTGCCAGCAGCTTAATGGGAAGCGAAGAGACCCAGTACTTC. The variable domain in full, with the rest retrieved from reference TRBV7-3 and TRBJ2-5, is GAGVSQTPSNKVTEKGKYVELRCDPISGHTALYWYRQSLGQGPEFLIYFQGTGAADDSGLPNDRFFAVRPEGSVSTLKIQRTERGDSAVYLCASSLMGSEETQYFGPGTRLLVL.

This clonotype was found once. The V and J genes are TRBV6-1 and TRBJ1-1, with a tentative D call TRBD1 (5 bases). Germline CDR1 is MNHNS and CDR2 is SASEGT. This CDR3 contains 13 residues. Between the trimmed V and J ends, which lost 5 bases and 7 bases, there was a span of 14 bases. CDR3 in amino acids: CASSTQRGGEAFF. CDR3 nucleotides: TGTGCCAGCAGTACCCAACGGGGGGGTGAAGCTTTCTTT.